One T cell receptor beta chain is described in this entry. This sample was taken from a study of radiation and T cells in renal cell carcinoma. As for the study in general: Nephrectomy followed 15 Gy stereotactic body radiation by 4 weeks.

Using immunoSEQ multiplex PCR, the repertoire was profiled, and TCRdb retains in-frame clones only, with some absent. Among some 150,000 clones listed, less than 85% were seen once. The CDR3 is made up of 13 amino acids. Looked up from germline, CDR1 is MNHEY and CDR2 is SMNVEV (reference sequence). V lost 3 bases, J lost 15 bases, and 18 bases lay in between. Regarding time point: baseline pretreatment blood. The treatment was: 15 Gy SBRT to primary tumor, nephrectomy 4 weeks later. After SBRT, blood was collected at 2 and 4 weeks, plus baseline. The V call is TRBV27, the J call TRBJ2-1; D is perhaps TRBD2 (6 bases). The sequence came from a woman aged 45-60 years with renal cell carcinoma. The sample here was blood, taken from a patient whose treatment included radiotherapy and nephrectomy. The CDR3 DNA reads TGTGCCAGCAGTTTCGCTAGCGCTAGTCGGGCGTTCTTC. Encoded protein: CASSFASASRAFF.